This T cell receptor (beta chain) was found in a study of cytomegalovirus exposure and HLA in healthy donors. This clone was found a few times. PCR primers comprised 60 Vbeta and 13 Jbeta primers. Only in-frame clones appear in the TCRdb table, and some are missing; sequencing was by immunoSEQ multiplex PCR. The repertoire holds more than 150,000 clones, approximately 80% seen once, with 1.1% to 1.5% in the top ten. The sample was PBMCs. This sequence was found in a girl aged 5-17 years in good health and CMV-seropositive.

For the CDR3, the DNA is TGCGCCAGCAGTGCCGGGACTAGCGGGACCCATGAGCAGTTCTTC. Encoded protein: CASSAGTSGTHEQFF. V and J are TRBV10-1 and TRBJ2-1; 13 bases align to TRBD2. The CDR3 has 15 amino acids. Germline CDR1 reads WNHNN; CDR2 reads SYGVQD (reference sequence). V trimming: 4 bases; J trimming: 8 bases; junction bases outside the gene matches: 5.